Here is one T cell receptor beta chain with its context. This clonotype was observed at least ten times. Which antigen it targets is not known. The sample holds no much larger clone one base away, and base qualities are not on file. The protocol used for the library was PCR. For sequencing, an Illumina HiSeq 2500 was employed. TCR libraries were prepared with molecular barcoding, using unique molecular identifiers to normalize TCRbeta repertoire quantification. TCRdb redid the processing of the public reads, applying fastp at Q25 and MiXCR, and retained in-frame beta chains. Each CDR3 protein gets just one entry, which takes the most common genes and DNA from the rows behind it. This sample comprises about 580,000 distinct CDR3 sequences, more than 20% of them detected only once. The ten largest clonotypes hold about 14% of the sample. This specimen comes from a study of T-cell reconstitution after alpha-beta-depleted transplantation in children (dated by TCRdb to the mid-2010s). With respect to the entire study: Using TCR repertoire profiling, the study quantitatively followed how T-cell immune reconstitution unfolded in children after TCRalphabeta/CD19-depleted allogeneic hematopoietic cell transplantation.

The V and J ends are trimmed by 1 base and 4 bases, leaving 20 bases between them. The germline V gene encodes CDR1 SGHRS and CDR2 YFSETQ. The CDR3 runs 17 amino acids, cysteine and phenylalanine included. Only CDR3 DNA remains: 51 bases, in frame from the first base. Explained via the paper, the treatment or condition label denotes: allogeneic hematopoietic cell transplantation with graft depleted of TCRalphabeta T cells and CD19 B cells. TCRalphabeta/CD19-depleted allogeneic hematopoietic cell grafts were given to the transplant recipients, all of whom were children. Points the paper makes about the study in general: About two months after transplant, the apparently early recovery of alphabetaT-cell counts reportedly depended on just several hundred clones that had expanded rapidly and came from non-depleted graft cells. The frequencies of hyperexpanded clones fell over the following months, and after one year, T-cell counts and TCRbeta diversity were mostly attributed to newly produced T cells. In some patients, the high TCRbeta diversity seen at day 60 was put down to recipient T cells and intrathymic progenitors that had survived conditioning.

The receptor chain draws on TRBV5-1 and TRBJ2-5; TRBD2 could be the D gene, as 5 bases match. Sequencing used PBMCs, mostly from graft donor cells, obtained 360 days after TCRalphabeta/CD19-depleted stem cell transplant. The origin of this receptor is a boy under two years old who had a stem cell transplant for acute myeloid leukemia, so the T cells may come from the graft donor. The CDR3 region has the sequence CASSLNSALRGLETQYF. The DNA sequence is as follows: TGCGCCAGCAGCTTGAATTCGGCCCTACGAGGGCTAGAGACCCAGTACTTC.